The entry below gives a single TCR beta chain sequence along with its context. The antigen is undetermined. Sequenced by immunoSEQ multiplex PCR; TCRdb stores in-frame clones only, minus some. Counted here are tens of thousands of clones, around 85% occurring once; the ten biggest clones make up 20% to 25%. The data stem from a study of radiation and T cells in renal cell carcinoma. Time point reported: blood 2 weeks post-SBRT. Treatment described: 15 Gy SBRT to primary tumor, nephrectomy 4 weeks later. Study-level points and caveats: No pretreatment tumor biopsies were available for baseline clonotypes. In blood, top tumor clones expanded by 2 weeks, shrinking by 4.

The TCR sequence derives from a woman between 45 and 60 years old with renal cell carcinoma. This sample comprised blood, obtained from a patient whose treatment included radiotherapy and nephrectomy.

CDR3 nucleotides: TGTGCCAGCAGCTTAGGTCAGTATACGGGGCAGTTCTTC. Encoded protein: CASSLGQYTGQFF. The chain uses TRBV7-2 and TRBJ2-1; D gene uncertain. Germline V CDR1 and CDR2: SGHTA, FQGNSA. CDR3 length: 13 residues. Between the trimmed V and J ends, which lost 1 base and 12 bases, there was a span of 13 bases.